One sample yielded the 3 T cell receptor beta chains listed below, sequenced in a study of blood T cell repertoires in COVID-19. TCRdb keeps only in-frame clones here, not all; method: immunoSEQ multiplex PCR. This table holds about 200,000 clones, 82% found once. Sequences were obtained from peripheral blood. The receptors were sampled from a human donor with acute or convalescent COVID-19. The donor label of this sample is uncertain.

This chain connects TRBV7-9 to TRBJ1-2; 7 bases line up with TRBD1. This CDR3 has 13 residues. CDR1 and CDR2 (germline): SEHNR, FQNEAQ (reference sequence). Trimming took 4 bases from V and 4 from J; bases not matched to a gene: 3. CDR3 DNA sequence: TGTGCCAGCAGCTCAACAGGGGCCTATGGCTACACCTTC. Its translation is CASSSTGAYGYTF.

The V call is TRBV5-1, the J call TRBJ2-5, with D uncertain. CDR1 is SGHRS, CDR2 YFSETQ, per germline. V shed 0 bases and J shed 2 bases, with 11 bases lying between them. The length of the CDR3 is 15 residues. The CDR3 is CASSLGSSSQETQYF. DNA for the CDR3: TGCGCCAGCAGCTTGGGAAGTAGTTCTCAAGAGACCCAGTACTTC.

The chain's CDR3 is CASSSGDYSYEQYF. CDR3 in DNA: TGTGCCAGCAGCTCGGGGGACTACTCCTACGAGCAGTACTTC. The chain employs TRBV11-2 and TRBJ2-7, with 7 positions matching TRBD2. The CDR3 totals 14 residues. Germline assignment: CDR1 SGHAT and CDR2 FQNNGV. V shed 4 bases and J 0 bases; nucleotides not matched to a gene: 3. The whole variable domain, remainder taken from reference TRBV11-2 and TRBJ2-7, is EAGVAQSPRYKIIEKRQSVAFWCNPISGHATLYWYQQILGQGPKLLIQFQNNGVVDDSQLPKDRFSAERLKGVDSTLKIQPAKLEDSAVYLCASSSGDYSYEQYFGPGTRLTVT.